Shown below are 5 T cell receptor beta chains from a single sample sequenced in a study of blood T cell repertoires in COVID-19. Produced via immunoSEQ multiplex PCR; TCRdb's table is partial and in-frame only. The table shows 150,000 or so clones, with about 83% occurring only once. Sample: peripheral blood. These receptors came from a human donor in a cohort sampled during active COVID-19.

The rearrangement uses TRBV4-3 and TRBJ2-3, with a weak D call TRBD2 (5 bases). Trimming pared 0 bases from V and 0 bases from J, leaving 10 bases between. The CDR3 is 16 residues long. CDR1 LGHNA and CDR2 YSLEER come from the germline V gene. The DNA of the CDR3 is TGCGCCAGCAGCCAAGACCCAGCGGTAAGCACAGATACGCAGTATTTT. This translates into CASSQDPAVSTDTQYF.

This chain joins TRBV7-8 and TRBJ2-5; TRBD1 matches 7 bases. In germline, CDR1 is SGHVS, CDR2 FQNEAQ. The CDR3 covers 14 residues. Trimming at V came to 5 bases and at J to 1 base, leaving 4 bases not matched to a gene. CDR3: CASSQDRAQETQYF. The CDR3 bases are TGTGCCAGCAGCCAAGACAGGGCCCAAGAGACCCAGTACTTC.

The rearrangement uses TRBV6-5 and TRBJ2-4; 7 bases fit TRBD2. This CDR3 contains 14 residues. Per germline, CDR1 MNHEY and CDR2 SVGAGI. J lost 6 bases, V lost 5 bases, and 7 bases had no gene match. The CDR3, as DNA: TGTGCCAGCAGTCGTACTAGCGACAGAAACATTCAGTACTTC. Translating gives CASSRTSDRNIQYF.

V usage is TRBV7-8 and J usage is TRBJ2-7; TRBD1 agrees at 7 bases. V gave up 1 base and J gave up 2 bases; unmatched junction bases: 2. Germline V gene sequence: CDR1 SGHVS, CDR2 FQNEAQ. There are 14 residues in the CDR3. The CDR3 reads CASSLGDRTYEQYF. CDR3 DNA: TGTGCCAGCAGCTTAGGGGACAGAACCTACGAGCAGTACTTC.

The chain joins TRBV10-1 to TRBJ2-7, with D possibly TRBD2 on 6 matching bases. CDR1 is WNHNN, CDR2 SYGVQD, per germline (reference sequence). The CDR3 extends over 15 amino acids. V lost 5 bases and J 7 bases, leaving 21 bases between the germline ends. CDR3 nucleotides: TGCGCCAGCAGTCAATTAGGAGGGCCGTCGGGTGAGCAGTACTTC. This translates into CASSQLGGPSGEQYF.